This is a list of T cell receptor beta chains from one sample in a study of human T cells and chemical hapten exposure. TCRdb reprocessed the RACE reads via MiXCR and lists one record per CDR3 protein. The data show some 81,000 distinct CDR3 sequences, about 7.5% seen once. The starting material was whole blood, obtained in connection with sensitization to the hapten diphenylcyclopropenone (DPC). Every receptor here comes from a woman aged 30 to 39 with alopecia areata. Some clones in this sample may be carry-over from other donors' samples. The CDR3 runs from the conserved cysteine through the conserved F or W. A D gene is named only where the DNA matches it firmly. Only some rows state a clone size, as once, few, many or a class for expanded clones.

>.|TRBV15|.|TRBJ1-4
TGTGCCACCAGCAGAGATCCCCCTACTAGGGGGGATGAAAAACTGTTTTTT
CATSRDPPTRGDEKLFF
>.|TRBV29-1|few|TRBJ1-1
TGCAGCGCGATCACACAGGGGAACACTGAAGCTTTCTTT
CSAITQGNTEAFF
>TRBD1|TRBV14|few|TRBJ1-2
TGTGCCAGCAGCCAAACCTGGGACAGGGGGAACTATGGCTACACCTTC
CASSQTWDRGNYGYTF
>.|TRBV6-6|.|TRBJ1-2
TGTGCCAGCAGTTATGGAGCGACACCTAACTATGGCTACACCTTC
CASSYGATPNYGYTF
>.|TRBV5-6|few|TRBJ1-6
TGTGCCAGCAGCTTGGTGCAGGGGAGTAGGGGAGTTGTTTCAGCCCTCCACTTT
CASSLVQGSRGVVSALHF
>.|TRBV6-5|many|TRBJ1-5
TGTGCCAGCAGAGCGGACAGTTGGTTTGACAATCAGCCCCAGCATTTT
CASRADSWFDNQPQHF
>.|TRBV20-1|.|TRBJ2-7
TGCAGTGCCCCGGCCCGTTCCTACGAGCAGTACTTC
CSAPARSYEQYF
>.|TRBV29-1|many|TRBJ2-1
TGCAGCGCCGCACGGAATGAGCAGTTCTTC
CSAARNEQFF
>.|TRBV5-1|few|TRBJ2-3
TGCGCCAGCAGCCAGGGGGGGCCCGATACGCAGTATTTT
CASSQGGPDTQYF
>.|TRBV20-1|many|TRBJ2-3
TGCAGTGCTAGGGGGCCCTCCGGGGGCACAGATACGCAGTATTTT
CSARGPSGGTDTQYF